The following is a TCR beta chain sequence with its context. Antigen specificity is unknown. The record originates from a study of post-analysis software for immune sequencing data. About the study: Patients with relapsing-remitting, secondary progressive and progressive-relapsing multiple sclerosis courses were all represented. Overall study results and limits: There were several TRBV segments more frequent in patients than controls, and TRBV5-6, TRBV5-1 and TRBV20-1 were among them. F measure showed strong co-clustering of same-batch samples.

Each TCR beta cDNA library carried unique molecular identifiers. The source material, about 0.95 to 10 million T cells, gave rise to approximately 520,000 cDNA molecules. MiXCR, applied by TCRdb to the PCR reads, yields one record per CDR3 protein. This table holds under 900,000 distinct CDR3 sequences, approximately 53% found once. This CDR3 region has 14 residues. Germline CDR1 reads SQVTM; CDR2 reads ANQGSEA. V dropped 2 bases and J dropped 8 bases, with 16 bases sitting between them. The TCR originated in a girl between 5 and 17 years old with multiple sclerosis. The rearrangement uses TRBV29-1 and TRBJ2-1, with no clear D. The specimen was blood. The DNA of the CDR3 is TGCAGCGTTGAAATCGGTGGAGACGGCTATGAGCAGTTCTTC. It specifies CSVEIGGDGYEQFF.